This TCR beta chain derives from a study of vaccination and CD4 T cells after COVID-19. Study context: The authors gave control cultures a CEFX pool, an HIV-1 Nef pool, or no peptide.

Documented treatment: roughly nine-day PBMC culture with coronavirus spike peptide pools or control peptides (ViraFEST assay). Germline CDR1 and CDR2: KGHDR and SFDVKD. This CDR3 comprises 14 residues. J gave up 0 bases and V 6 bases, and 2 bases lay outside the gene matches. This clonotype was detected a few times. The antigen is undetermined. Sequenced with the Oncomine TCR Beta short-read assay was DNA taken from cultured CD4+ T cells. Via MiXCR, TCRdb re-called the PCR reads, giving one row per CDR3 protein. The table includes approximately 4,900 distinct CDR3 sequences, about 25% detected once. The sequences come from CD4+ T cells from blood, cultured in vitro, collected after SARS-CoV-2 vaccination. The clonotype was recovered from a human donor who had recovered from COVID-19. The chain employs TRBV24-1 and TRBJ2-7; 9 bases map to TRBD1. DNA for the CDR3: TGTGCCACCAGTAAGACAGGGGGCTCCTACGAGCAGTACTTC. Translated: CATSKTGGSYEQYF.